The text below deals with one T cell receptor (beta chain). The germline gene is not matched at one end of the junction; a read error may be the cause. The sample belongs to a study of blood T cells in healthy people across ages. The CDR3 is 13 residues long. In germline, CDR1 is SGHTA, CDR2 FQGNSA. A sample-barcoded 5' primer and a J-beta primer mix were used in a second PCR of roughly 6 to 11 cycles. Each cDNA molecule carried a tag from a template-switch adaptor that contained 12 random nucleotides. TCRdb passed the 5' RACE reads through MiXCR, listing each CDR3 protein once. The sample has 730,000 or so distinct CDR3 sequences; around 38% are singletons.

The clonotype comes from a man aged 80 or over in good health. The chain links TRBV7-2 to TRBJ1-6; D call uncertain. Sequencing was performed on blood. The CDR3 DNA reads TGTGTCAGCAGCCCTCGGACGAGGTCACCCCTCCACTTT. Protein: CVSSPRTRSPLHF.